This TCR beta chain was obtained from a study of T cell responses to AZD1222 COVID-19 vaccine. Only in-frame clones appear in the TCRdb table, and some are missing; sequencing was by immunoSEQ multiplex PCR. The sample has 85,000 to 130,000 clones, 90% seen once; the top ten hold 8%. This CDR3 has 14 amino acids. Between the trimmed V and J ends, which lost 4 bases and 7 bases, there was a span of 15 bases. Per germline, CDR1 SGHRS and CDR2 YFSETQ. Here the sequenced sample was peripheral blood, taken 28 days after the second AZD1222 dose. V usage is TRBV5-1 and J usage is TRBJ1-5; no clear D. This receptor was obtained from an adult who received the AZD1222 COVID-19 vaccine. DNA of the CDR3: TGCGCCAGCAGCGAATACATCGGGCACCAGCCCCAGCATTTT. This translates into CASSEYIGHQPQHF.